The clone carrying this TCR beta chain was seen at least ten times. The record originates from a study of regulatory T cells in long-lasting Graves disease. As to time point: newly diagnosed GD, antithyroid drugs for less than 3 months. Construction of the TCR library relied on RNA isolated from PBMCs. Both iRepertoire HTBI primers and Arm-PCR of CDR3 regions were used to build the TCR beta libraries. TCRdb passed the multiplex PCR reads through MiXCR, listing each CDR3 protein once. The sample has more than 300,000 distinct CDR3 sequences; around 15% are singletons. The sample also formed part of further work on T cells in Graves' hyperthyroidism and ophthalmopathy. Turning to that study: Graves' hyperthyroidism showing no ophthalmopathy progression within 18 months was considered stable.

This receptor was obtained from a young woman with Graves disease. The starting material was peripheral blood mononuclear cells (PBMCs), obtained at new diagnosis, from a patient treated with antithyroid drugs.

The CDR3: CASSPTGVSTDTQYF. The CDR3, as DNA: TGTGCCAGCAGCCCAACCGGGGTTAGCACAGATACGCAGTATTTT. This chain joins TRBV3-1 and TRBJ2-3, with D perhaps matching TRBD2 (5 bases). The length of the CDR3 is 15 residues. V was cut by 4 bases and J by 0 bases, with 11 bases left in between. Germline CDR1 reads LGHDT; CDR2 reads YNNKEL (reference sequence).